The present entry profiles one TCR beta chain with its context. This entry belongs to a study of shared clonotypes between healthy human individuals. Trimming left V 0 bases short and J 10 bases short, with 16 bases between. Germline values: CDR1 MRHNA, CDR2 SNTAGT. This CDR3 has 15 residues. On sorted subsets, replicate PCRs used roughly 220 ng DNA, or tens of thousands of T cell genomes. Sequencing was performed with immunoSEQ multiplex PCR; in TCRdb, only in-frame clones are kept and a portion is missing. The repertoire consists of about 2.4 million clones, with over 85% occurring once and the leading ten covering more than 0.35%.

Sequenced sample: naive CD4+ T cells from PBMCs. Regarding subset: CD45RA+ positively selected. This sequence originates from a man between 18 and 29 years old in good health. Some clones in this sample may be carry-over from other donors' samples. The rearrangement links TRBV6-4 to TRBJ2-1; tentative D call: TRBD2 (6 bases). The CDR3: CASSDSGLAVGEQFF. In DNA, the CDR3 is TGTGCCAGCAGTGACTCGGGCTTAGCGGTCGGCGAGCAGTTCTTC.